The next 9 T cell receptor beta chains were all read from a single sample in a study of blood T cells in healthy people across ages. Using a J-beta primer mix together with a sample-barcoded 5' primer, a second PCR was run for roughly 6 to 11 cycles. TCRdb re-analysed the 5' RACE reads in MiXCR, keeping a single row per CDR3 protein. This sample has more than 750,000 distinct CDR3 sequences, with 25% to 30% found just once. Separately, the same data were catalogued under a study of T cells of mothers and their children.

What was sequenced was blood. Receptor source: a woman in her 40s in good health.

This rearrangement joins TRBV7-2 to TRBJ2-7; the D call may be TRBD1 or TRBD2 (5 bases each). This CDR3 comprises 15 residues. The germline V and J ends were trimmed by 6 bases and 1 base, with 16 bases remaining between them. Germline V gene lookup returns CDR1 SGHTA and CDR2 FQGNSA. The CDR3 reads CASRYSPGRSYEQYF. The DNA for the CDR3 is TGTGCCAGCAGATATTCCCCGGGACGATCCTACGAGCAGTACTTC.

The chain employs TRBV20-1 and TRBJ2-3; 9 nucleotides agree with TRBD2. V was clipped by 3 bases and J by 0 bases; unmatched bases: 13. The V gene's germline CDR1 is DFQATT and CDR2 SNEGSKA (reference sequence). CDR3 size: 18 residues. The CDR3 DNA follows: TGCAGTGCTAGGGCTAGCGGGGAGGGCCTCACTAGCACAGATACGCAGTATTTT. It is translated as CSARASGEGLTSTDTQYF.

The J gene is TRBJ1-1, the V gene TRBV6-1; D is unclear. CDR1 and CDR2 (germline): MNHNS, SASEGT. Trimming shortened V by 9 bases and J by 4 bases, and 12 bases separated the two germline ends. The CDR3 spans 12 residues. The CDR3 coding sequence is TGTGCCAGTCGGAAGGGTTCCACTGAAGCTTTCTTT. It specifies CASRKGSTEAFF.

For the CDR3, the DNA is TGTGCCAGCAGTTACTCGAACCCGGGACAGGGTGGCTACACCTTC. Encoded protein: CASSYSNPGQGGYTF. The chain is built from TRBV6-5 and TRBJ1-2, with 9 bases identical to TRBD1. This CDR3 is 15 amino acids long. The germline CDR1 and CDR2 sequences are MNHEY and SVGAGI. The V gene end was trimmed by 0 bases and the J gene end by 7 bases; junction bases not matched to a gene: 6.

The chain has TRBV5-1 and TRBJ1-5; no reliable D call. Germline assignment: CDR1 SGHRS and CDR2 YFSETQ. Trimming took 4 bases from V and 5 from J, leaving 16 bases between them. The CDR3 runs to 15 residues. The CDR3 DNA sequence: TGCGCCAGCAGCCCCGCGCCCGGCCGTGATCAGCCCCAGCATTTT. The encoded protein is CASSPAPGRDQPQHF. Complete variable domain (other parts from reference TRBV5-1 and TRBJ1-5): KAGVTQTPRYLIKTRGQQVTLSCSPISGHRSVSWYQQTPGQGLQFLFEYFSETQRNKGNFPGRFSGRQFSNSRSEMNVSTLELGDSALYLCASSPAPGRDQPQHFGDGTRLSIL.

At least ten counts were recorded for this clonotype. The gene calls are TRBV6-1 and TRBJ2-3, with 12 bases fitting TRBD2. Looked up from germline, CDR1 is MNHNS and CDR2 is SASEGT. V was pared by 2 bases and J by 4 bases, with 1 base of the junction left unmatched. The CDR3 spans 15 residues. CDR3 nucleotides: TGTGCCAGCAGTGAACTAGCGGGGGGGCCAGATACGCAGTATTTT. Its translation is CASSELAGGPDTQYF.

This rearrangement joins TRBV14 to TRBJ1-1; D call uncertain. Per germline, CDR1 SGHDN and CDR2 FVKESK. CDR3 size: 15 residues. V lost 0 bases and J 3 bases, leaving 11 bases between the germline ends. CDR3 bases: TGTGCCAGCAGCCAAGAAAGGGTGCGTCACACTGAAGCTTTCTTT. Translated, it gives CASSQERVRHTEAFF.

This sequence joins TRBV5-1 and TRBJ2-1; D may be TRBD2 (5 bases). The CDR3 is 16 amino acids. V was clipped by 0 bases and J by 3 bases, with 13 bases between them. Germline V CDR1 and CDR2: SGHRS, YFSETQ. The chain's CDR3 is CASSLAIATNYNEQFF. The DNA of the CDR3 is TGCGCCAGCAGCTTGGCGATAGCGACGAACTACAATGAGCAGTTCTTC.

The V and J genes are TRBV6-1 and TRBJ2-5; 11 nucleotides agree with TRBD2. V lost 4 bases to trimming and J lost 5 bases; unmatched junction nucleotides: 9. CDR3 length: 16 residues. The germline CDR1 and CDR2 sequences are MNHNS and SASEGT. The CDR3, as DNA: TGTGCCAGCAGTGGATATAGCGGGGGGGCACCCGAGACCCAGTACTTC. It is translated as CASSGYSGGAPETQYF.